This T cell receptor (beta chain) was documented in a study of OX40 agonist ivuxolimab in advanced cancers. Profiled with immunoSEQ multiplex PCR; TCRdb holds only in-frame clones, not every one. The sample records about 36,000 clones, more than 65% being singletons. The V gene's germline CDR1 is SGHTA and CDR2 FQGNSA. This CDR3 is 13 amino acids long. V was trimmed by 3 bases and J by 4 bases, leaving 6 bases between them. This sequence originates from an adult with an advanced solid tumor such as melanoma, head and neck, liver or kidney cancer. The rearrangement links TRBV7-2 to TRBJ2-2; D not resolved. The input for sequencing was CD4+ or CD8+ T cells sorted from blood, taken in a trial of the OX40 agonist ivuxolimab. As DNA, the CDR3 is TGTGCCAGCAGCTTTAGTGGCACCGGGGAGCTGTTTTTT. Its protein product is CASSFSGTGELFF.